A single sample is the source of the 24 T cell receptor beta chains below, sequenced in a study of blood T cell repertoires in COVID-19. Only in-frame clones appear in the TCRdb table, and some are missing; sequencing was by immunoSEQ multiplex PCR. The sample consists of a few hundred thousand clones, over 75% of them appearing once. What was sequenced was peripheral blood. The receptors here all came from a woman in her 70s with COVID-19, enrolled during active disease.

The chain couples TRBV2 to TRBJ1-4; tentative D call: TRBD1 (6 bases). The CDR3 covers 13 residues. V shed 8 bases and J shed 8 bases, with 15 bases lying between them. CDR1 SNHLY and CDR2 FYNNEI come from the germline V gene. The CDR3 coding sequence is TGTGCCAGCTTTCTTACTAGGGGGGAAAAACTGTTTTTT. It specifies CASFLTRGEKLFF.

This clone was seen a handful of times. The CDR3 bases are TGTGCCAGCAGCTCCCTTCTACTCGGGGAGCTGTTTTTT. Its protein product is CASSSLLLGELFF. The genes are TRBV5-4 and TRBJ2-2; D gene uncertain. The CDR3 spans 13 residues. With 3 bases removed from V and 7 bases from J, the gap between germline ends came to 10 bases. Germline V gene data show CDR1 as SGHNT and CDR2 as YYREEE (reference sequence).

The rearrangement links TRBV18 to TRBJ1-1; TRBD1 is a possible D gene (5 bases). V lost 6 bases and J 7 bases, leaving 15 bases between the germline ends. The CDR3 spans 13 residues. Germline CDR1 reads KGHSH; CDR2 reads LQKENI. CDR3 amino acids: CASSTGIRSEAFF. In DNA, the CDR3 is TGTGCCAGCTCTACAGGAATTAGAAGTGAAGCTTTCTTT.

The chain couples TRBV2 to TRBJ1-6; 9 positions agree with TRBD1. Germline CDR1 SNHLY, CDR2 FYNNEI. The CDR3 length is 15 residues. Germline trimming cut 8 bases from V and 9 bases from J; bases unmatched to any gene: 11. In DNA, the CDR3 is TGTGCCAGCGCCCGAGGTGGGACAGGGATTTCACCCCTCCACTTT. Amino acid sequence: CASARGGTGISPLHF.

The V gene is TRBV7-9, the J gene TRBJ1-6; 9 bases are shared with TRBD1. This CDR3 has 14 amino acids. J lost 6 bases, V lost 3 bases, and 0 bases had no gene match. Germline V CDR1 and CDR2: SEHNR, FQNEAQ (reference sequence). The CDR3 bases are TGTGCCAGCAGCTTGGACAGGGGTAATTCACCCCTCCACTTT. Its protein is CASSLDRGNSPLHF.

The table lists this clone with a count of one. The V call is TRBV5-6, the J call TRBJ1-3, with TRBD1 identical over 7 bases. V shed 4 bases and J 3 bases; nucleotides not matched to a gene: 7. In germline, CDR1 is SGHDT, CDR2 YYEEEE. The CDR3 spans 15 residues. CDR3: CASSRRQGNGNTIYF. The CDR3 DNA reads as TGTGCCAGCAGCCGGAGACAGGGTAATGGAAACACCATATATTTT.

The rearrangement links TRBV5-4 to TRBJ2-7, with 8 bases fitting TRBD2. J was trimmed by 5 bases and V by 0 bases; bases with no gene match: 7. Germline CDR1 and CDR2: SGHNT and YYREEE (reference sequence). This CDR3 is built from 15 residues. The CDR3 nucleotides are TGTGCCAGCAGCTTGGATAGGACTAGCAGTCACGAGCAGTACTTC. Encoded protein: CASSLDRTSSHEQYF.

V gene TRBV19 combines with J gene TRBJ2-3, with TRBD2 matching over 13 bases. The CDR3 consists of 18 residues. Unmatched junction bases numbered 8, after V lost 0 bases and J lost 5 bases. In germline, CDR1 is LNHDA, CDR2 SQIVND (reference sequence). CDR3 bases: TGTGCCAGTAGTATAGACAGTAGACTAGCGGGAGGAAGAGATACGCAGTATTTT. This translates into CASSIDSRLAGGRDTQYF. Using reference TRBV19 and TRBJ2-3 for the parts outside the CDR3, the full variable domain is DGGITQSPKYLFRKEGQNVTLSCEQNLNHDAMYWYRQDPGQGLRLIYYSQIVNDFQKGDIAEGYSVSREKKESFPLTVTSAQKNPTAFYLCASSIDSRLAGGRDTQYFGPGTRLTVL.

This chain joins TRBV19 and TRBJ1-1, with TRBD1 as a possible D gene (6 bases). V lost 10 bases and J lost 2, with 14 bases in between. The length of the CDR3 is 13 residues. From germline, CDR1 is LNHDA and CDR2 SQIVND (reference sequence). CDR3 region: CATADRLNTEAFF. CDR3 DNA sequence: TGTGCCACCGCCGACAGGCTAAACACTGAAGCTTTCTTT.

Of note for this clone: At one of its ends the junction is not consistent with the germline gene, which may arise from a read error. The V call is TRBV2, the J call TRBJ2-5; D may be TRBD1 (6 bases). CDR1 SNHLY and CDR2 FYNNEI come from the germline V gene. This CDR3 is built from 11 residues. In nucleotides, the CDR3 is TGTGCCAGCAGTGAGTACAGGGATGCAGACTTC. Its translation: CASSEYRDADF. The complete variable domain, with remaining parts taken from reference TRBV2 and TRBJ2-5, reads EPEVTQTPSHQVTQMGQEVILRCVPISNHLYFYWYRQILGQKVEFLVSFYNNEISEKSEIFDDQFSVERPDGSNFTLKIRSTKLEDSAMYFCASSEYRDADFGPGTRLLVL.

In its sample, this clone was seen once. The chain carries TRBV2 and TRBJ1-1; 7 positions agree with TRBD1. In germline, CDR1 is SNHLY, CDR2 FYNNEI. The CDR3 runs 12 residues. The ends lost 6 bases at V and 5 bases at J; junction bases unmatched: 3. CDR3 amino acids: CASRRQGTEAFF. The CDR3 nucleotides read TGTGCCAGCAGAAGACAGGGAACTGAAGCTTTCTTT.

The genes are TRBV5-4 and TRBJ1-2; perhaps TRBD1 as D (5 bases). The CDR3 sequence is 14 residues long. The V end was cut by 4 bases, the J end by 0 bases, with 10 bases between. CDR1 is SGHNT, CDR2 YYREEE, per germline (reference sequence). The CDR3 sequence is CASSPRGANYGYTF. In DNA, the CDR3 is TGTGCCAGCAGCCCTCGGGGGGCTAACTATGGCTACACCTTC.

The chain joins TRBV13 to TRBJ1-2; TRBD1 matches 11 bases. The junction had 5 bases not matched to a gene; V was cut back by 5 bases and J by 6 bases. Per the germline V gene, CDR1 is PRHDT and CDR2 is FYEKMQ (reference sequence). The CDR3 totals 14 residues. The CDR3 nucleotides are TGTGCCAGCAGCGTGGACAGGGGGCTAAATGGCTACACCTTC. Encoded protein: CASSVDRGLNGYTF.

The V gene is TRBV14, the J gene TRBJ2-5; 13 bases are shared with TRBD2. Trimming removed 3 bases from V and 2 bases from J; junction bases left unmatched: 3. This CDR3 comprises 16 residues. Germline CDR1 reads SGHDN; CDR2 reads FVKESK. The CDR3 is CASSHLGLAGQETQYF. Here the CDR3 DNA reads TGTGCCAGCAGCCACCTGGGACTAGCGGGACAAGAGACCCAGTACTTC.

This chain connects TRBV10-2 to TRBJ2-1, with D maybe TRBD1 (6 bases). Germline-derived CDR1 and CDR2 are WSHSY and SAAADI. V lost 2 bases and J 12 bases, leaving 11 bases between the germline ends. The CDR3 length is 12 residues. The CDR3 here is CASSEDRIRQFF. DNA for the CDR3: TGCGCCAGCAGTGAGGACAGGATTCGGCAGTTCTTC.

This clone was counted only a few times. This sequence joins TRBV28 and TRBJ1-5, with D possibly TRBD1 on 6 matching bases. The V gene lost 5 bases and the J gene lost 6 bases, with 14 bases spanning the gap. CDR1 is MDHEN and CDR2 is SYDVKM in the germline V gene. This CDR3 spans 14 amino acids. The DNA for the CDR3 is TGTGCCAGCAGTGTGTGGACAGTAGCTCAGCCCCAGCATTTT. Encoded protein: CASSVWTVAQPQHF.

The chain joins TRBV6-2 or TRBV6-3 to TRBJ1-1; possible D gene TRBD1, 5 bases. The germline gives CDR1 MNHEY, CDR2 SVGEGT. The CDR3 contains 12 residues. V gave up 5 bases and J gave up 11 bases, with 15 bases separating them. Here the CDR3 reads CASSADTPRAFF. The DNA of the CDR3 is TGTGCCAGCAGTGCGGACACCCCTAGGGCTTTCTTT.

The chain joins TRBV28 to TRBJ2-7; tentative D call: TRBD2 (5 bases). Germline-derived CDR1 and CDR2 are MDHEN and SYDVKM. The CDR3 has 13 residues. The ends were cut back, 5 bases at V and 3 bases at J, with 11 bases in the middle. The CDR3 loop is CASSPGGLYEQYF. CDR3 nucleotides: TGTGCCAGCAGTCCGGGCGGACTCTACGAGCAGTACTTC.

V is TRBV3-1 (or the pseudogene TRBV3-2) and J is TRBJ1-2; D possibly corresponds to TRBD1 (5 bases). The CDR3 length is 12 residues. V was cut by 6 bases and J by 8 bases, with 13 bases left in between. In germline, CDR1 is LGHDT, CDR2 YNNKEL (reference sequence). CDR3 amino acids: CASRGPSRGYTF. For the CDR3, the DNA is TGTGCCAGCAGGGGGCCGAGTCGGGGCTACACCTTC.

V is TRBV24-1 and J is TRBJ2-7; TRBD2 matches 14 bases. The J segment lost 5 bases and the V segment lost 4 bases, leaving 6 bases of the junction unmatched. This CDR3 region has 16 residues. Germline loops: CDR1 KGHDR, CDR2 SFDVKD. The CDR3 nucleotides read TGTGCCACCAGTGAGCCCGGGACTAGCGGGAGCAACGAGCAGTACTTC. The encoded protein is CATSEPGTSGSNEQYF.

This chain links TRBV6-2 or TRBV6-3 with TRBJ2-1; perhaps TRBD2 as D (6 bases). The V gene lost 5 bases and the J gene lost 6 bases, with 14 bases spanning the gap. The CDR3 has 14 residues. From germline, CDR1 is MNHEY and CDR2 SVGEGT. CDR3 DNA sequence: TGTGCCAGCAGTCAAAATGGACTAATCAATGAGCAGTTCTTC. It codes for CASSQNGLINEQFF.

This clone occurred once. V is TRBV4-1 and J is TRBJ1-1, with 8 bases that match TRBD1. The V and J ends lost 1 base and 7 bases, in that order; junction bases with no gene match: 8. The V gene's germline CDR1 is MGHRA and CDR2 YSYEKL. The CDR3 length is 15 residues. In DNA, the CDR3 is TGCGCCAGCAGCCAAGGACAGGGGCTCTATCATGAAGCTTTCTTT. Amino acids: CASSQGQGLYHEAFF.

CDR3 loop: CASSRQDSYNSPLHF. In DNA form, the CDR3 reads TGTGCCAGCAGTAGACAAGACTCCTATAATTCACCCCTCCACTTT. This chain joins TRBV6-2 or TRBV6-3 and TRBJ1-6; D unresolved. This CDR3 has 15 amino acids. CDR1 and CDR2 from the germline V gene are MNHEY and SVGEGT. V was shortened by 5 bases and J by 0 bases, with 8 bases between the two germline ends.

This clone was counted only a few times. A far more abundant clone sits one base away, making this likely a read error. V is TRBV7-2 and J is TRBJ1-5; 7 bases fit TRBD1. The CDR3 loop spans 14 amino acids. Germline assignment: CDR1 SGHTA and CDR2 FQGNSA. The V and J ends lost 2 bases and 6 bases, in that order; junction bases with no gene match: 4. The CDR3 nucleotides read TGTGCCAGCAGCTTACAAGGGGGCGGTCAGCCCCAGCATTTT. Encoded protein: CASSLQGGGQPQHF.